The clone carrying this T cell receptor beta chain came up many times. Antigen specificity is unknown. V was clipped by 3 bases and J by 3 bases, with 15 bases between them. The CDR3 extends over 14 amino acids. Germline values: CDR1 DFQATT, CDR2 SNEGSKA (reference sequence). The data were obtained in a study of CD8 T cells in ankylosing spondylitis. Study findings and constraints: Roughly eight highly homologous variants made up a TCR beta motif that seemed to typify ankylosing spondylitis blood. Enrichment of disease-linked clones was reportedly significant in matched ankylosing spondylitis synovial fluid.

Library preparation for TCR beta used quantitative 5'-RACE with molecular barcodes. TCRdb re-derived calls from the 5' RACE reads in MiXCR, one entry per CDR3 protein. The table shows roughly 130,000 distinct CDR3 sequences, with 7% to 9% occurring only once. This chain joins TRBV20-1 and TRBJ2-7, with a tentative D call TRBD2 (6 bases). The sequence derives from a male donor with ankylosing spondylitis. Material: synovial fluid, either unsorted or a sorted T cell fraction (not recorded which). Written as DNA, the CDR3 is TGCAGTGCTAGGGGGGGAACGGGTGACTACGAGCAGTACTTC. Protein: CSARGGTGDYEQYF.